This is a list of T cell receptor beta chains from one sample in a study of blood T cell repertoires in COVID-19. The method was immunoSEQ multiplex PCR; TCRdb's version includes in-frame clones alone and lacks a portion of them. This sample has hundreds of thousands of clones; around 88% occur once, and the top ten carry approximately 1.4%. Specimen: peripheral blood. These receptors were obtained from a man at least 80 years old with acute or convalescent COVID-19. The CDR3 runs from the conserved cysteine through the conserved F or W. A D gene is named only where the DNA matches it firmly. For some rows the clone size is stated as once, few or many, or as a class when expanded; others skip it.

j_call | d_call | v_call | clone_size | cdr3_aa | cdr3_nt
TRBJ2-2 | TRBD1 | TRBV24-1 | once | CATRDRGGSGELFF | TGTGCCACCAGGGACAGGGGGGGCAGCGGGGAGCTGTTTTTT
TRBJ2-3 | TRBD2 | TRBV7-9 | - | CASSPRLAGTDTQYF | TGTGCCAGCAGCCCCAGACTAGCGGGTACTGATACGCAGTATTTT
TRBJ2-5 | TRBD2 | TRBV18 | - | CASSPTLAGVQETQYF | TGTGCCAGCTCACCAACCCTAGCGGGAGTCCAAGAGACCCAGTACTTC
TRBJ2-1 | - | TRBV27 | - | CASSLSNTGRFGEQFF | TGTGCCAGCAGTTTATCCAACACGGGGAGGTTTGGCGAGCAGTTCTTC
TRBJ2-1 | TRBD2 | TRBV28 | - | CASRVRGSHEQFF | TGTGCCAGCAGAGTGCGGGGGAGCCATGAGCAGTTCTTC
TRBJ1-1 | TRBD1 | TRBV29-1 | once | CSSFRQGVTEAFF | TGCAGCTCCTTTAGACAGGGCGTCACTGAAGCTTTCTTT
TRBJ2-6 | - | TRBV5-1 | - | CASSLDGGSGANVLTF | TGCGCCAGCAGCTTGGACGGGGGCTCTGGGGCCAACGTCCTGACTTTC
TRBJ1-1 | - | TRBV9 | - | CASSVFPGDTEAFF | TGTGCCAGCAGCGTATTCCCGGGAGACACTGAAGCTTTCTTT
TRBJ1-2 | - | TRBV12-3/TRBV12-4 | - | CASSLRNYGYTF | TGTGCCAGCAGTTTACGTAACTATGGCTACACCTTC
TRBJ2-7 | TRBD2 | TRBV11-2 | - | CASSHRTGLVSYEQYF | TGTGCCAGCAGCCATCGAACGGGACTAGTCTCCTACGAGCAGTACTTC
TRBJ1-6 | TRBD1 | TRBV19 | - | CASRGQGANNSPLHF | TGTGCCAGTAGAGGACAGGGGGCCAATAATTCACCCCTCCACTTT
TRBJ2-6 | - | TRBV5-1 | once | CASSLRVRDSGANVLTF | TGCGCCAGCAGCCTCCGGGTACGAGACTCTGGGGCCAACGTCCTGACTTTC
TRBJ2-5 | - | TRBV10-3 | - | CAISEGGQETQYF | TGTGCCATCAGTGAGGGGGGGCAAGAGACCCAGTACTTC
TRBJ1-2 | - | TRBV28 | - | CASSPDLAGVRRGYTF | TGTGCCAGCAGTCCCGACTTGGCGGGTGTTCGGCGTGGCTACACCTTC
TRBJ2-3 | - | TRBV3-1/TRBV3-2 | - | CASSHFPGSADTQYF | TGTGCCAGCAGCCATTTTCCGGGTAGCGCAGATACGCAGTATTTT
TRBJ2-7 | TRBD1 | TRBV6-4 | - | CAGRGQPYEQYF | TGTGCCGGCAGGGGGCAGCCCTACGAGCAGTACTTC
TRBJ2-1 | TRBD2 | TRBV19 | few | CASRTSGGYYNEQFF | TGTGCCAGTAGAACTAGCGGGGGTTACTACAATGAGCAGTTCTTC
TRBJ2-3 | TRBD2 | TRBV5-1 | once | CASSLQSSGRPDTQYF | TGCGCCAGCAGCCTCCAAAGTAGCGGGAGGCCAGATACGCAGTATTTT
TRBJ1-2 | - | TRBV10-3 | - | CASQRAQPNYGYTF | TGTGCCTCCCAGCGCGCGCAACCTAACTATGGCTACACCTTC
TRBJ1-4 | TRBD1 | TRBV10-3 | - | CAISPDRGGEKLFF | TGTGCCATCAGCCCGGACAGGGGCGGGGAAAAACTGTTTTTT
TRBJ2-1 | TRBD2 | TRBV28 | - | CASSYPQTETSGGDNEQFF | TGTGCCAGCAGTTACCCCCAGACCGAAACTAGCGGGGGGGACAATGAGCAGTTCTTC
TRBJ2-2 | TRBD2 | TRBV19 | - | CASSGGVITGELFF | TGTGCCAGTTCCGGGGGGGTGATCACCGGGGAGCTGTTTTTT
TRBJ2-3 | TRBD1 | TRBV7-6 | once | CASSPRTGFEDTQYF | TGTGCCAGCAGCCCCCGGACAGGGTTTGAAGATACGCAGTATTTT
TRBJ2-7 | TRBD2 | TRBV9 | - | CASSASGTSFYEQYF | TGTGCCAGCAGCGCCTCCGGGACTAGCTTCTACGAGCAGTACTTC
TRBJ1-2 | TRBD1 | TRBV11-2 | - | CASSFAGQGRYTF | TGTGCCAGCAGCTTCGCCGGACAGGGTCGCTACACCTTC
TRBJ1-2 | TRBD1 | TRBV3-1/TRBV3-2 | - | CASSPTTGPYGYTF | TGTGCCAGCAGCCCCACGACAGGGCCCTATGGCTACACCTTC
TRBJ1-5 | - | TRBV5-1 | - | CASSEQADQPQHF | TGCGCCAGCTCCGAACAGGCTGATCAGCCCCAGCATTTT
TRBJ1-2 | - | TRBV6-5 | - | CASSYSTDINYGYTF | TGTGCCAGCAGTTACTCGACAGATATTAACTATGGCTACACCTTC
TRBJ2-5 | - | TRBV3-1/TRBV3-2 | - | CASSLQTGSQETQYF | TGTGCCAGCAGCTTACAGACAGGTTCCCAAGAGACCCAGTACTTC
TRBJ2-2 | TRBD2 | TRBV5-4 | - | CASSPKTSGTLGTGELFF | TGTGCCAGCAGCCCCAAGACTAGCGGGACGTTAGGGACCGGGGAGCTGTTTTTT
TRBJ2-4 | TRBD2 | TRBV2 | - | CASSLGLAGIPVQYF | TGTGCCAGCAGTCTTGGACTAGCGGGAATTCCCGTTCAGTACTTC
TRBJ1-1 | TRBD1 | TRBV24-1 | - | CATSDSTGEAFF | TGTGCCACCAGTGATTCGACAGGGGAAGCTTTCTTT
TRBJ2-2 | TRBD2 | TRBV6-2/TRBV6-3 | - | CASSSGTSLALNTGELFF | TGTGCCAGCAGTTCCGGGACTAGCTTGGCTCTGAACACCGGGGAGCTGTTTTTT
TRBJ1-6 | - | TRBV19 | - | CASNTEYNSPLHF | TGTGCCAGTAATACCGAGTATAATTCACCCCTCCACTTT
TRBJ1-4 | - | TRBV7-9 | - | CASSRRGSNEKLFF | TGTGCCAGCAGCCGTAGGGGGTCTAATGAAAAACTGTTTTTT
TRBJ1-2 | - | TRBV6-5 | - | CASSTGDYGYTF | TGTGCCAGCAGCACCGGGGACTATGGCTACACCTTC
TRBJ1-1 | TRBD1 | TRBV29-1 | - | CSVRTGSWTEAFF | TGCAGCGTTAGGACAGGGAGTTGGACTGAAGCTTTCTTT
TRBJ2-2 | TRBD2 | TRBV7-3 | - | CASSPRGGRNTGELFF | TGTGCCAGCAGCCCAAGGGGAGGGCGTAACACCGGGGAGCTGTTTTTT
TRBJ1-4 | - | TRBV6-5 | - | CASNVQGGNEKLFF | TGTGCCAGCAATGTACAGGGTGGTAATGAAAAACTGTTTTTT